Listed below are T cell receptor beta chains from one sample, sequenced in a study of T cells after yellow fever vaccination. TCRdb re-called the 5' RACE reads through MiXCR, storing one row per CDR3 protein. The sample carries 150,000 or so distinct CDR3 sequences, about 7% recorded once. The specimen was CD4+ T cells sorted from PBMCs, collected 5 days after the first yellow fever vaccination. Receptors were obtained from a man between 18 and 35 years old who received the YFV17D yellow fever vaccine. Both conserved end residues are part of each CDR3. Each record gives: CDR3 protein, CDR3 DNA, J gene, V gene, clone size, D gene. D genes are given only for firm matches. Where a row states a size, it is once, few, many or the class of an expanded clone; other rows omit it.

CDR3aa: CASSLDVLGRTEAFF
CDR3nt: TGTGCCAGCAGCTTAGATGTTTTGGGCAGGACTGAAGCTTTCTTT
j_gene: TRBJ1-1
v_gene: TRBV13
abundance: few
d_gene: .

CDR3aa: CASSVSSTDTQYF
CDR3nt: TGTGCCAGCAGCGTATCCAGCACAGATACGCAGTATTTT
j_gene: TRBJ2-3
v_gene: TRBV9
abundance: many
d_gene: .

CDR3aa: CASSLPARSYNEQFF
CDR3nt: TGTGCCAGCAGCTTGCCAGCGAGGTCCTACAATGAGCAGTTCTTC
j_gene: TRBJ2-1
v_gene: TRBV5-4
abundance: few
d_gene: .

CDR3aa: CASSFRTEGTEAFF
CDR3nt: TGTGCCAGCAGCTTTAGGACAGAGGGGACTGAAGCTTTCTTT
j_gene: TRBJ1-1
v_gene: TRBV6-1
abundance: few
d_gene: .

CDR3aa: CSAAPPGSTQYF
CDR3nt: TGCAGCGCCGCCCCCCCAGGGTCGACCCAGTACTTC
j_gene: TRBJ2-5
v_gene: TRBV29-1
abundance: .
d_gene: .

CDR3aa: CASSLPGTSGRGGIYNEQFF
CDR3nt: TGCGCCAGCAGCTTGCCCGGGACTAGCGGAAGGGGGGGAATTTACAATGAGCAGTTCTTC
j_gene: TRBJ2-1
v_gene: TRBV5-1
abundance: many
d_gene: TRBD2

CDR3aa: CASKSSRTNSPLHF
CDR3nt: TGTGCCAGCAAGTCATCCAGAACCAATTCACCCCTCCACTTT
j_gene: TRBJ1-6
v_gene: TRBV6-2/TRBV6-3
abundance: many
d_gene: .

CDR3aa: CASSYRQGNEQFF
CDR3nt: TGTGCCAGCAGTTACCGACAGGGCAATGAGCAGTTCTTC
j_gene: TRBJ2-1
v_gene: TRBV6-5
abundance: .
d_gene: TRBD1

CDR3aa: CASSYWGMNTEAFF
CDR3nt: TGTGCCAGCAGCTACTGGGGCATGAACACTGAAGCTTTCTTT
j_gene: TRBJ1-1
v_gene: TRBV7-9
abundance: many
d_gene: .

CDR3aa: CASSYSRGTNEKLFF
CDR3nt: TGTGCCAGCAGTTACTCGAGGGGGACTAATGAAAAACTGTTTTTT
j_gene: TRBJ1-4
v_gene: TRBV6-5
abundance: .
d_gene: .

CDR3aa: CASSRGLAGADTQYF
CDR3nt: TGTGCCAGCAGCAGGGGACTAGCGGGGGCGGATACGCAGTATTTT
j_gene: TRBJ2-3
v_gene: TRBV14
abundance: many
d_gene: TRBD2

CDR3aa: CASSFWAGELFF
CDR3nt: TGTGCCAGCAGTTTTTGGGCCGGGGAGCTGTTTTTT
j_gene: TRBJ2-2
v_gene: TRBV12-3/TRBV12-4
abundance: many
d_gene: .

CDR3aa: CASSGGRSNYGYTF
CDR3nt: TGTGCCAGCAGTGGGGGCAGATCTAACTATGGCTACACCTTC
j_gene: TRBJ1-2
v_gene: TRBV12-3/TRBV12-4
abundance: few
d_gene: .

CDR3aa: CASREDGNTEAFF
CDR3nt: TGTGCCAGCAGAGAAGACGGGAACACTGAAGCTTTCTTT
j_gene: TRBJ1-1
v_gene: TRBV7-8
abundance: many
d_gene: .

CDR3aa: CASSLVQGTNEKLFF
CDR3nt: TGTGCCAGCAGCTTGGTACAGGGAACTAATGAAAAACTGTTTTTT
j_gene: TRBJ1-4
v_gene: TRBV7-8
abundance: many
d_gene: .

CDR3aa: CASSKTGTSETQYF
CDR3nt: TGTGCCAGCTCTAAAACCGGGACTAGCGAGACCCAGTACTTC
j_gene: TRBJ2-5
v_gene: TRBV12-3/TRBV12-4
abundance: many
d_gene: TRBD2

CDR3aa: CASSPGVGNTIYF
CDR3nt: TGTGCCAGCAGCCCAGGGGTAGGAAACACCATATATTTT
j_gene: TRBJ1-3
v_gene: TRBV7-7
abundance: .
d_gene: .

CDR3aa: CASSLGQANF
CDR3nt: TGCGCCAGCAGCTTGGGGCAGGCCAATTTT
j_gene: TRBJ1-3
v_gene: TRBV5-1
abundance: many
d_gene: .

CDR3aa: CASSPDYLAGARTGELFF
CDR3nt: TGTGCCAGCAGCCCAGATTATCTAGCGGGGGCCAGGACCGGGGAGCTGTTTTTT
j_gene: TRBJ2-2
v_gene: TRBV9
abundance: few
d_gene: TRBD2

CDR3aa: CASSFWGESPLHF
CDR3nt: TGTGCCAGCAGCTTTTGGGGGGAATCACCCCTCCACTTT
j_gene: TRBJ1-6
v_gene: TRBV7-2
abundance: few
d_gene: .

CDR3aa: CASSFEVGPGYTF
CDR3nt: TGTGCCAGCAGCTTTGAAGTAGGCCCCGGCTACACCTTC
j_gene: TRBJ1-2
v_gene: TRBV7-2
abundance: few
d_gene: .

CDR3aa: CASRRTGGELFF
CDR3nt: TGTGCCAGCAGACGGACAGGCGGGGAGCTGTTTTTT
j_gene: TRBJ2-2
v_gene: TRBV12-3/TRBV12-4
abundance: many
d_gene: TRBD1

CDR3aa: CSARGDYNSPLHF
CDR3nt: TGCAGTGCTAGGGGTGACTATAATTCACCCCTCCACTTT
j_gene: TRBJ1-6
v_gene: TRBV20-1
abundance: few
d_gene: .

CDR3aa: CASSREWEQLYGYTF
CDR3nt: TGTGCCAGCAGTCGGGAGTGGGAGCAACTCTATGGCTACACCTTC
j_gene: TRBJ1-2
v_gene: TRBV2
abundance: few
d_gene: .

CDR3aa: CASSLAVPGSSYEQYF
CDR3nt: TGTGCCAGCAGTTTAGCGGTACCAGGGAGCTCCTACGAGCAGTACTTC
j_gene: TRBJ2-7
v_gene: TRBV12-3/TRBV12-4
abundance: many
d_gene: .

CDR3aa: CASRASLGTYEQYF
CDR3nt: TGTGCCAGCAGAGCCTCTCTAGGAACCTACGAGCAGTACTTC
j_gene: TRBJ2-7
v_gene: TRBV6-5
abundance: many
d_gene: .

CDR3aa: CATSDAGTYQPQHF
CDR3nt: TGTGCCACCAGTGACGCGGGGACGTATCAGCCCCAGCATTTT
j_gene: TRBJ1-5
v_gene: TRBV24-1
abundance: many
d_gene: .

CDR3aa: CASSVLEDSYNEQFF
CDR3nt: TGTGCCAGCAGCGTACTGGAGGACTCCTACAATGAGCAGTTCTTC
j_gene: TRBJ2-1
v_gene: TRBV9
abundance: .
d_gene: .

CDR3aa: CASSLALQFRETQYF
CDR3nt: TGTGCCAGCAGCTTAGCGCTACAGTTCCGGGAGACCCAGTACTTC
j_gene: TRBJ2-5
v_gene: TRBV7-9
abundance: many
d_gene: .

CDR3aa: CASSLRPGGPETQYF
CDR3nt: TGTGCCAGCAGTTTAAGACCGGGGGGGCCGGAGACCCAGTACTTC
j_gene: TRBJ2-5
v_gene: TRBV7-3
abundance: many
d_gene: TRBD2

CDR3aa: CASSTRQGRDTEAFF
CDR3nt: TGTGCCAGCAGCACCCGACAGGGGCGAGACACTGAAGCTTTCTTT
j_gene: TRBJ1-1
v_gene: TRBV7-9
abundance: many
d_gene: TRBD1

CDR3aa: CASSFRQAGNTIYF
CDR3nt: TGTGCCAGCAGCTTCCGACAGGCTGGAAACACCATATATTTT
j_gene: TRBJ1-3
v_gene: TRBV7-2
abundance: many
d_gene: .

CDR3aa: CASTLGGRGITDTQYF
CDR3nt: TGTGCCAGCACCCTGGGCGGCAGGGGAATCACAGATACGCAGTATTTT
j_gene: TRBJ2-3
v_gene: TRBV6-2/TRBV6-3
abundance: few
d_gene: .

CDR3aa: CASSLDGGPYNEQFF
CDR3nt: TGTGCCAGCAGCTTAGATGGGGGACCCTACAATGAGCAGTTCTTC
j_gene: TRBJ2-1
v_gene: TRBV11-1
abundance: many
d_gene: .

CDR3aa: CASSSRQGRLISGYTF
CDR3nt: TGTGCCAGCAGCTCTCGACAGGGGCGCTTAATTTCGGGCTACACCTTC
j_gene: TRBJ1-2
v_gene: TRBV5-6
abundance: many
d_gene: TRBD1

CDR3aa: CASSLAWGQGASEQYF
CDR3nt: TGTGCCAGCAGCTTAGCGTGGGGACAGGGGGCAAGCGAGCAGTACTTC
j_gene: TRBJ2-7
v_gene: TRBV7-2
abundance: few
d_gene: TRBD1

CDR3aa: CASRKWGNQPQHF
CDR3nt: TGTGCCAGCAGGAAATGGGGCAATCAGCCCCAGCATTTT
j_gene: TRBJ1-5
v_gene: TRBV2
abundance: many
d_gene: .

CDR3aa: CSATGQGVSQPQHF
CDR3nt: TGCAGTGCTACCGGACAGGGGGTAAGCCAGCCCCAGCATTTT
j_gene: TRBJ1-5
v_gene: TRBV20-1
abundance: many
d_gene: TRBD1